The text below deals with one TCR beta chain. The antigen is unknown. This record belongs to a study of vaccination effects on CD4 cells after COVID-19. The culture ran for 10 days, and then CD4+ T cells were isolated. Germline CDR1 is SGHNT and CDR2 is YYREEE (reference sequence). This CDR3 contains 13 residues. The V gene lost 4 bases and the J gene lost 10 bases, with 15 bases spanning the gap. Using immunoSEQ multiplex PCR, the repertoire was profiled, and TCRdb retains in-frame clones only, with some absent. The table has tens of thousands of clones, 67% seen once. The clonotype originates from a human donor who received a COVID-19 vaccine. The V gene is TRBV5-4, the J gene TRBJ2-1; possible D gene TRBD1, 6 bases. Sequences were derived from CD4+ T cells from PBMCs cultured without peptide, sampled before COVID-19 vaccination. CDR3 sequence reads: CASSITGTGEQFF. As DNA, the CDR3 is TGTGCCAGCAGCATCACAGGGACCGGGGAGCAGTTCTTC.